This T cell receptor beta chain came from a study of memory CD4+ T cells and cytomegalovirus serostatus. Across the study: Healthy Belgian adult donors included about nine CMV-positive and some 24 CMV-negative people.

On this clone: The antigen remains unidentified.

Germline V gene data show CDR1 as SGHRS and CDR2 as YFSETQ. The CDR3 has 13 amino acids. The V segment lost 4 bases and the J segment 3 bases; nucleotides outside the gene matches: 2. The sort gate was single viable CD3+CD4+CD8-CD45RO+ cells for memory CD4+ T cells. Donors' CMV status reflects serum IgG against pp150, pp28, p38, p52. Study-level findings and limits: Each of roughly 65 CMV-associated TCRbeta sequences occurred in one to five individuals.

Authors' processing steps: After removing out-of-frame reads, 2 million to 2.5 million distinct TCRbeta sequences remained. TCRdb's table, derived via immunoSEQ multiplex PCR, lists solely in-frame clones and lacks some. V and J calls and clone size are as listed in that table; D and trimming were resolved from the DNA. The sample records approximately 88,000 clones, about 80% being singletons. The clonotype comes from an adult in good health and CMV-seropositive. The J gene is TRBJ2-7, the V gene TRBV5-1, with 9 bases lining up with TRBD1. Source material: memory CD4+ T cells from blood. Here the CDR3 DNA reads TGCGCCAGCAGCACGGGACAGGGCTACGAGCAGTACTTC. Translation: CASSTGQGYEQYF.